A selection of T cell receptor beta chains follows, all from one sample in a study of Tregs in tolerant kidney transplant recipients. TCRdb keeps only in-frame clones here, not all; method: immunoSEQ multiplex PCR. The data show some 110,000 clones, roughly nine tenths seen once. The sample taken for sequencing was CD4+ T cells from blood. The receptors were gathered from a human donor in good health. Both conserved end residues are part of each CDR3. The D gene is left open where the match is weak. Clone size is not always given. Where it is, it says once, few, many or a class for expanded clones.

>TRBV11-2|once|14|TRBD1|TRBJ1-2
TGTGCCAGCAGCTTTGCAGGGGGCGGCTATGGCTACACCTTC
CASSFAGGGYGYTF
>TRBV9|.|16|TRBD2|TRBJ2-3
TGTGCCAGCAGCTCCGGTGGGCGGGGGACCACAGATACGCAGTATTTT
CASSSGGRGTTDTQYF
>TRBV19|.|11|.|TRBJ1-1
TGTGCCAGTATCTCGTCTGTGGAAGCTTTCTTT
CASISSVEAFF
>TRBV6-6|.|14|TRBD1|TRBJ2-2
TGTGCCAGCAGTCCCAGGACAGGGTCTGGGGAGCTGTTTTTT
CASSPRTGSGELFF
>TRBV5-6|.|15|.|TRBJ1-1
TGTGCCAGCAGCTTGTGGGGGAGAGGGAACACTGAAGCTTTCTTT
CASSLWGRGNTEAFF
>TRBV5-1|.|15|.|TRBJ1-2
TGCGCCAGCAGCTTGTCAACGGGAGCTTATGATGGCTACACCTTC
CASSLSTGAYDGYTF
>TRBV7-6|.|13|.|TRBJ2-1
TGTGCCAGCAGCCCCGGACAGTACAATGAGCAGTTCTTC
CASSPGQYNEQFF
>TRBV19|.|16|TRBD1|TRBJ2-3
TGTGCCAGTACCACTATGACAGGGGGCAGCGCAGATACGCAGTATTTT
CASTTMTGGSADTQYF
>TRBV19|.|14|TRBD1|TRBJ1-2
TGTGCCAGTAGTGAGACAGGGGAAACCTATGGCTACACCTTC
CASSETGETYGYTF
>TRBV19|.|13|.|TRBJ1-1
TGTGCCAGTAGTATGTCGGGGAGCACTGAAGCTTTCTTT
CASSMSGSTEAFF
>TRBV19|.|15|TRBD2|TRBJ2-7
TGTGCCAGTAGTATACTAGCGGGTACAGCCTACGAGCAGTACTTC
CASSILAGTAYEQYF
>TRBV7-8|.|16|TRBD1|TRBJ2-3
TGTGCCAGCAGCGGACCGGGACAGGGTGCCACAGATACGCAGTATTTT
CASSGPGQGATDTQYF
>TRBV6-5|.|15|TRBD2|TRBJ2-1
TGTGCCAGCAGCCGGACTAGCATGGCCTCCAATGAGCAGTTCTTC
CASSRTSMASNEQFF
>TRBV11-2|.|15|.|TRBJ1-2
TGTGCCAGCAGCCCGGGGGGGGTGACCTATCGAGGCTACACCTTC
CASSPGGVTYRGYTF
>TRBV18|.|15|.|TRBJ1-1
TGTGCCAGCTCACCACTTTTTCCAGGGCCTACTGAAGCTTTCTTT
CASSPLFPGPTEAFF
>TRBV5-6|.|17|TRBD1|TRBJ2-7
TGTGCCAGCAGCTTTTCGCCGATCAGGGGGAACTACTACGAGCAGTACTTC
CASSFSPIRGNYYEQYF
>TRBV7-6|.|18|TRBD2|TRBJ2-4
TGTGCCAGCAGCCCCGCTAGCGGGAGGGCTGTAAGGCAAAACATTCAGTACTTC
CASSPASGRAVRQNIQYF
>TRBV2|once|14|TRBD1|TRBJ2-5
TGTGCCAGCAACCTACAGGGGGGTTGGGAGACCCAGTACTTC
CASNLQGGWETQYF
>TRBV2|.|16|.|TRBJ2-7
TGTGCCAGCAGTCACGGGACCCCTGAGGAAGGCTACGAGCAGTACTTC
CASSHGTPEEGYEQYF
>TRBV5-1|.|17|TRBD1|TRBJ1-1
TGCGCCAGCAGCGAGCGGGGACAGGGATCCAGGAACACTGAAGCTTTCTTT
CASSERGQGSRNTEAFF
>TRBV6-5|.|14|.|TRBJ1-1
TGTGCCAGCAGTTTCGACACGCTTCCCACTGAAGCTTTCTTT
CASSFDTLPTEAFF
>TRBV27|.|17|.|TRBJ2-3
TGTGCCAGCAGTCCGACACAGTGGGGGCGGGTCACAGATACGCAGTATTTT
CASSPTQWGRVTDTQYF
>TRBV11-3|few|17|.|TRBJ2-2
TGTGCCAGCAGCTTAGCTTTCTGGGGACGGGGCACCGGGGAGCTGTTTTTT
CASSLAFWGRGTGELFF
>TRBV18|.|16|TRBD2|TRBJ2-5
TGTGCCAGCTCACTGGGACTAGCGGGCACCCAAGAGACCCAGTACTTC
CASSLGLAGTQETQYF
>TRBV23-1|.|12|.|TRBJ1-2
TGCGCCAGCAGTGACAGTAACTATGGCTACACCTTC
CASSDSNYGYTF
>TRBV11-2|.|14|.|TRBJ1-3
TGTGCCAGCAGCTTAGAACTCTCTGGAAACACCATATATTTT
CASSLELSGNTIYF
>TRBV10-3|.|14|.|TRBJ1-1
TGTGCCACACTACGCGAGTACGTGAACACTGAAGCTTTCTTT
CATLREYVNTEAFF
>TRBV5-1|.|15|TRBD1|TRBJ2-1
TGCGCCAGCAGCTTCGACCCGACAGGGGCTAATGAGCAGTTCTTC
CASSFDPTGANEQFF
>TRBV7-9|.|17|TRBD1|TRBJ2-7
TGTGCCAGCAGCTTAGACCCTCCGAGGACAGGGGCCTACGAGCAGTACTTC
CASSLDPPRTGAYEQYF
>TRBV10-1|.|13|.|TRBJ1-2
TGCGCCAGCAGTGAGTCGGCTAACTATGGCTACACCTTC
CASSESANYGYTF
>TRBV7-6|.|14|.|TRBJ1-1
TGTGCCAGCAGCTTAGAGGGCCGACAGAGTGAAGCTTTCTTT
CASSLEGRQSEAFF
>TRBV5-1|.|13|.|TRBJ1-5
TGCGCCAGCAGTATCTCGGGGAATCAGCCCCAGCATTTT
CASSISGNQPQHF
>TRBV7-2|.|15|TRBD2|TRBJ2-1
TGTGCCAGCAGCTTCTTAGCGGGAGTCTACAATGAGCAGTTCTTC
CASSFLAGVYNEQFF
>TRBV4-1|.|15|.|TRBJ2-1
TGCGCCAGCAGCCCTCAACCGGCGGATTACAATGAGCAGTTCTTC
CASSPQPADYNEQFF
>TRBV25-1|.|15|.|TRBJ2-5
TGTGCCAGCAGTGAATTGGGGAAAATGGAAGAGACCCAGTACTTC
CASSELGKMEETQYF
>TRBV2|.|12|.|TRBJ1-3
TGTGCCAGCAGTCGCGAGGGAAACACCATATATTTT
CASSREGNTIYF
>TRBV6-5|.|13|.|TRBJ1-1
TGTGCCAGCAGTTACTCCCACAGAAGGTGGGCTTTCTTT
CASSYSHRRWAFF
>TRBV13|.|15|TRBD1|TRBJ2-2
TGTGCCAGCAGCGCGGGACAGGGAAGGGCCGGGGAGCTGTTTTTT
CASSAGQGRAGELFF
>TRBV27|.|13|.|TRBJ1-1
TGTGCCAGCAGTTTTGGGCCCGACACTGAAGCTTTCTTT
CASSFGPDTEAFF
>TRBV21-1|.|15|.|TRBJ2-7
TGTGCCAGCAACCCAAATCGGGGGGGCCCGTACGAGCAGTACTTC
CASNPNRGGPYEQYF
>TRBV19|.|20|.|TRBJ1-2
TGTGCCAGTAGCACCCCTCTGGGGAGACGCAGTGGTTCCGCAGTAAATGGCTACACCTTC
CASSTPLGRRSGSAVNGYTF
>TRBV11-1|.|14|TRBD1|TRBJ1-1
TGTGCCAGCAGCCCGACAGGGAAGGGAACTGAAGCTTTCTTT
CASSPTGKGTEAFF
>TRBV5-1|.|15|.|TRBJ1-1
TGCGCCAGCAGCTTGGTTGCAGTGCTGAACACTGAAGCTTTCTTT
CASSLVAVLNTEAFF
>TRBV5-1|.|17|TRBD2|TRBJ2-1
TGCGCCAGCAGCTTGGCCCTGGGAGGTCTAGCGGGACTTGAGCAGTTCTTC
CASSLALGGLAGLEQFF
>TRBV7-2|.|14|.|TRBJ2-7
TGTGCCAGCAGCTTAGGGCAGGGGACCTACGAGCAGTACTTC
CASSLGQGTYEQYF
>TRBV11-3|.|13|TRBD1|TRBJ2-1
TGTGCCAGCTCGACAGGGGCCCACAATGAGCAGTTCTTC
CASSTGAHNEQFF
>TRBV6-5|.|13|.|TRBJ1-1
TGTGCCAGCAGTTACTCGACAGAGCCCCTTGCTTTCTTT
CASSYSTEPLAFF
>TRBV5-4|.|16|.|TRBJ2-6
TGTGCCAGCAGCTTGGGGACGGAGCTCTTGGCCAACGTCCTGACTTTC
CASSLGTELLANVLTF
>TRBV7-3|.|17|TRBD1|TRBJ2-7
TGTGCCAGCAGCTTAATAGGAAGACAGGGGGATCGGTACGAGCAGTACTTC
CASSLIGRQGDRYEQYF
>TRBV4-1|few|15|TRBD1|TRBJ2-3
TGCGCCAGCAGCCAACACGGACAGGGGGCAGATACGCAGTATTTT
CASSQHGQGADTQYF
>TRBV2|.|16|TRBD1|TRBJ1-4
TGTGCCAGCAACAGACAGGGGGGTGTTGGGAATGAAAAACTGTTTTTT
CASNRQGGVGNEKLFF
>TRBV7-9|.|15|.|TRBJ1-2
TGTGCCAGCAGCCCGGCGAGAGCATACAACTATGGCTACACCTTC
CASSPARAYNYGYTF
>TRBV18|.|16|TRBD2|TRBJ2-1
TGTGCCAGCTCACTACCAGGACTAGCGGGAGGGAATGAGCAGTTCTTC
CASSLPGLAGGNEQFF
>TRBV27|.|14|TRBD1|TRBJ1-2
TGTGCCAGCAGGCCGACAGGGGGCGTCTATGGCTACACCTTC
CASRPTGGVYGYTF
>TRBV2|.|14|TRBD1|TRBJ2-5
TGTGCCAGCGAAATGACAGGGGGCCAAGAGACCCAGTACTTC
CASEMTGGQETQYF
>TRBV6-4|.|18|.|TRBJ2-3
TGTGCCAGCAGTGACTCGGCCCCCCTGGCTGATGGCACAGATACGCAGTATTTT
CASSDSAPLADGTDTQYF
>TRBV6-1|few|14|.|TRBJ2-7
TGTGCCAGCAGTGAATACGGCCCCCCCTACGAGCAGTACTTC
CASSEYGPPYEQYF
>TRBV5-1|.|17|TRBD1|TRBJ2-5
TGCGCCAGCAGCAGACACCGGGACAGCCCATTCCAAGAGACCCAGTACTTC
CASSRHRDSPFQETQYF